These 15 T cell receptor beta chains originate from one sample sequenced in a study of blood T cell repertoires in COVID-19. The table came from immunoSEQ multiplex PCR; TCRdb's copy has only in-frame clones and leaves some out. Altogether approximately 100,000 clones are present, roughly 88% being singletons, with the ten largest covering 12%. Sample: peripheral blood. The receptors were gathered from a human donor in a cohort sampled during active COVID-19.

This chain uses TRBV5-5 with TRBJ2-1; 7 nucleotides line up with TRBD2. V was pared by 0 bases and J by 2 bases, with 2 bases of the junction left unmatched. The CDR3 has 15 amino acids. Germline V gene sequence: CDR1 SGHKS, CDR2 YYEKEE (reference sequence). CDR3 residues: CASSLGGSPYNEQFF. CDR3 DNA sequence: TGTGCCAGCAGCTTGGGCGGGAGCCCCTACAATGAGCAGTTCTTC.

This sequence joins TRBV5-4 and TRBJ1-2; 7 bases line up with TRBD1. The CDR3 length is 17 residues. The V and J ends lost 6 bases and 4 bases, in that order; junction bases with no gene match: 18. Germline V gene sequence: CDR1 SGHNT, CDR2 YYREEE (reference sequence). The CDR3 DNA follows: TGTGCCAGCAATACGGGTCAGGGGGGCCCGGGCTCCTATGGCTACACCTTC. Encoded protein: CASNTGQGGPGSYGYTF.

This rearrangement joins TRBV12-3 or TRBV12-4 to TRBJ1-2; maybe TRBD1 (5 bases). The CDR3 totals 13 residues. V lost 0 bases to trimming and J lost 6 bases, with 8 bases between them. The CDR3 DNA reads TGTGCCAGCAGTTTAGCGGGGCAAGATGGCTACACCTTC. It translates to CASSLAGQDGYTF.

The V and J genes are TRBV4-3 and TRBJ2-5; possibly TRBD2 for D (6 bases). The germline V gene has CDR1 LGHNA and CDR2 YSLEER. V dropped 5 bases and J dropped 5 bases, with 12 bases sitting between them. There are 13 residues in the CDR3. The DNA for the CDR3 is TGCGCCAGCAGCTCGACTAGTTTCGAGACCCAGTACTTC. This gives the protein CASSSTSFETQYF.

This rearrangement joins TRBV15 to TRBJ1-5, with D hard to call. The germline gives CDR1 LNHNV, CDR2 YYDKDF (reference sequence). Trimming pared 1 base from V and 0 bases from J, leaving 7 bases between. The CDR3 totals 15 residues. The CDR3 spells CATSRALYSNQPQHF. DNA of the CDR3: TGTGCCACCAGCAGAGCCCTTTATAGCAATCAGCCCCAGCATTTT.

The chain couples TRBV28 to TRBJ2-7; a possible D gene is TRBD2 (6 bases). The V gene's germline CDR1 is MDHEN and CDR2 SYDVKM. Trimming took off 3 bases at V and 4 bases at J, with 10 bases between the two ends. CDR3 length: 13 residues. In DNA, the CDR3 is TGTGCCAGCAGTTTGGTCCGGGGGTACGAGCAGTACTTC. It translates to CASSLVRGYEQYF.

The chain has TRBV28 and TRBJ1-2; tentatively, D is TRBD1 (6 bases). This CDR3 is built from 15 residues. Germline V lookup: CDR1 MDHEN, CDR2 SYDVKM. V was shortened by 2 bases and J by 3 bases, with 13 bases between the two germline ends. CDR3 sequence (DNA): TGTGCCAGCAGTTTAGGGACACCCAAGGACTATGGCTACACCTTC. Residues: CASSLGTPKDYGYTF.

This sequence joins TRBV7-3 and TRBJ2-3, with 10 bases identical to TRBD2. V trimming: 3 bases; J trimming: 1 base; junction bases outside the gene matches: 4. CDR1 is SGHTA, CDR2 FQGTGA, per germline. There are 16 residues in the CDR3. The CDR3 bases are TGTGCCAGCAGCTTCCCTCTAGCGGGGGGCACAGATACGCAGTATTTT. Amino acid sequence: CASSFPLAGGTDTQYF. Variable domain in full (rest from reference TRBV7-3 and TRBJ2-3): GAGVSQTPSNKVTEKGKYVELRCDPISGHTALYWYRQSLGQGPEFLIYFQGTGAADDSGLPNDRFFAVRPEGSVSTLKIQRTERGDSAVYLCASSFPLAGGTDTQYFGPGTRLTVL.

The chain couples TRBV27 to TRBJ1-1; a possible D gene is TRBD1 (5 bases). The CDR3 consists of 15 residues. Deletions cut 6 bases from V and 1 base from J, with 15 bases between. The germline gives CDR1 MNHEY, CDR2 SMNVEV (reference sequence). In DNA form, the CDR3 reads TGTGCCAGCAGCCCTGGGGGGTCCCAGAACACTGAAGCTTTCTTT. It encodes CASSPGGSQNTEAFF.

This clone was counted once. V and J are TRBV5-4 and TRBJ2-3; 8 bases map to TRBD2. V dropped 0 bases and J dropped 4; count of bases not matched to a gene: 10. The CDR3 extends over 17 amino acids. From germline, CDR1 is SGHNT and CDR2 YYREEE (reference sequence). CDR3 protein: CASSLASGGKVADTQYF. DNA for the CDR3: TGTGCCAGCAGCTTGGCCTCGGGGGGGAAGGTCGCAGATACGCAGTATTTT. Together with reference TRBV5-4 and TRBJ2-3, the CDR3 gives the full variable domain: ETGVTQSPTHLIKTRGQQVTLRCSSQSGHNTVSWYQQALGQGPQFIFQYYREEENGRGNFPPRFSGLQFPNYSSELNVNALELDDSALYLCASSLASGGKVADTQYFGPGTRLTVL.

On this clone: This sample also contains other DNA sequences that code for the same CDR3. This chain uses TRBV7-9 with TRBJ1-3, with 9 bases matching TRBD1. Germline V lookup: CDR1 SEHNR, CDR2 FQNEAQ (reference sequence). The CDR3 runs 15 residues. Trimming at V came to 5 bases and at J to 1 base, leaving 3 bases not matched to a gene. The CDR3 DNA follows: TGTGCCAGCAGCAAACAGGGGGCTTCTGGAAACACCATATATTTT. This sequence encodes CASSKQGASGNTIYF.

The rearrangement links TRBV19 to TRBJ2-5; D is unresolved. The CDR3 runs to 14 residues. Trimming pared 4 bases from V and 4 bases from J, leaving 13 bases between. Germline values: CDR1 LNHDA, CDR2 SQIVND (reference sequence). CDR3 residues: CASSNGGLGETQYF. The CDR3 nucleotides read TGTGCCAGTAGTAACGGCGGCCTGGGAGAGACCCAGTACTTC.

V is TRBV19 and J is TRBJ2-7; possibly TRBD2 for D (7 bases). The CDR3 loop spans 16 amino acids. Germline V gene sequence: CDR1 LNHDA, CDR2 SQIVND (reference sequence). The V end lost 1 base, the J end lost 2 bases, and 15 bases lay between the germline ends. CDR3 nucleotide sequence: TGTGCCAGTAGTATAGCGGGGGGCCCTCCAACCTACGAGCAGTACTTC. Amino acids: CASSIAGGPPTYEQYF.

This chain connects TRBV7-3 to TRBJ2-6, with D perhaps TRBD2 (5 bases). This CDR3 has 15 amino acids. The V and J ends lost 5 bases and 3 bases respectively, with 11 bases between them. CDR1 and CDR2 from the germline V gene are SGHTA and FQGTGA. The CDR3 DNA reads as TGTGCCAGCAGCCCCCTCGGGGTTGGGGCCAACGTCCTGACTTTC. This codes for CASSPLGVGANVLTF.

V usage is TRBV4-3 and J usage is TRBJ1-2; 7 bases map to TRBD1. Germline V lookup: CDR1 LGHNA, CDR2 YSLEER. This CDR3 comprises 15 residues. V shed 2 bases, J shed 8 bases, and the junction held 11 bases outside the gene matches. CDR3 loop: CASSQSRGFFGGYTF. CDR3 in DNA: TGCGCCAGCAGCCAAAGCAGGGGGTTTTTCGGCGGCTACACCTTC.